These T cell receptor beta chains were read from a single sample in a study of blood T cell repertoires in COVID-19. Assay used: immunoSEQ multiplex PCR; TCRdb lists only in-frame clones, some missing. The sample records about 200,000 clones, 70% to 85% being singletons. The sample taken for sequencing was PBMCs or T cells enriched from blood (not recorded which). These receptors all stem from a woman aged 60-70 years with acute COVID-19. Both conserved end residues are part of each CDR3. The D gene is left open where the match is weak. Rows give clone size only sometimes, using once, few, many, or a class for an expanded clone.

V: TRBV4-3; D: .; J: TRBJ1-2; size: .; DNA: TGCGCCAGCAGCCAAACCCAGGGGAGCTATGGCTACACCTTC; CDR3: CASSQTQGSYGYTF
V: TRBV19; D: .; J: TRBJ1-6; size: .; DNA: TGTGCCACTCTCGGCGGGAGTGGTTCACCCCTCCACTTT; CDR3: CATLGGSGSPLHF
V: TRBV4-3; D: TRBD1; J: TRBJ2-1; size: .; DNA: TGCGCCAGCAGCCAAGAAATAGGGGGCGCCTACAATGAGCAGTTCTTC; CDR3: CASSQEIGGAYNEQFF
V: TRBV6-2/TRBV6-3; D: .; J: TRBJ1-2; size: .; DNA: TGTGCCAGCAGTTACGGTACAGACGTCTATGGCTACACCTTC; CDR3: CASSYGTDVYGYTF
V: TRBV7-8; D: .; J: TRBJ1-2; size: .; DNA: TGTGCCAGCAGCCGTACAGGGTGGCGAGGCTACACCTTC; CDR3: CASSRTGWRGYTF
V: TRBV9; D: .; J: TRBJ1-2; size: .; DNA: TGTGCCAGCAGCGTGTTCCCAGAACCCTATGGCTACACCTTC; CDR3: CASSVFPEPYGYTF
V: TRBV28; D: .; J: TRBJ2-2; size: .; DNA: TGTGCCAGCAGTTTAAAACAGGGCCGGTGGAACACCGGGGAGCTGTTTTTT; CDR3: CASSLKQGRWNTGELFF
V: TRBV29-1; D: TRBD1; J: TRBJ1-2; size: .; DNA: TGCAGCGTTAGGACGGACAGGGGGAGCTACACCTTC; CDR3: CSVRTDRGSYTF
V: TRBV5-4; D: .; J: TRBJ1-2; size: .; DNA: TGTGCCAGCAGCTTGGGACAGGAGGCGGTCTATGGCTACACCTTC; CDR3: CASSLGQEAVYGYTF
V: TRBV5-1; D: TRBD1; J: TRBJ1-1; size: once; DNA: TGCGCCAGCAGCCCCGGACAGGGGGTCACTGAAGCTTTCTTT; CDR3: CASSPGQGVTEAFF
V: TRBV27; D: .; J: TRBJ2-1; size: .; DNA: TGTGCCAGCAGTTCCTCTCCCGATGAGCAGTTCTTC; CDR3: CASSSSPDEQFF
V: TRBV5-1; D: .; J: TRBJ2-7; size: .; DNA: TGCGCCAGCAGCCCCCCTGTTGCAGGGGCATACGAGCAGTACTTC; CDR3: CASSPPVAGAYEQYF
V: TRBV7-7; D: TRBD1; J: TRBJ2-1; size: .; DNA: TGTGCCAGCAGCGAGGGACAGGGGGAGTGGAATGAGCAGTTCTTC; CDR3: CASSEGQGEWNEQFF
V: TRBV5-8; D: .; J: TRBJ1-5; size: .; DNA: TGTGCCAGCAGCTCCCAGTATCAGCCCCAGCATTTT; CDR3: CASSSQYQPQHF
V: TRBV29-1; D: TRBD1; J: TRBJ1-4; size: .; DNA: TGCAGCGTCGGGGACAGGGAGGAACTGTTTTTT; CDR3: CSVGDREELFF
V: TRBV6-2/TRBV6-3; D: TRBD2; J: TRBJ2-2; size: .; DNA: TGTGCCAGCAGTCACGGGAGCGGGAGGACGAACACCGGGGAGCTGTTTTTT; CDR3: CASSHGSGRTNTGELFF
V: TRBV7-9; D: .; J: TRBJ1-2; size: .; DNA: TGTGCCAGCAGTCCGAGGGAGGATTATGGCTACACCTTC; CDR3: CASSPREDYGYTF
V: TRBV7-9; D: TRBD2; J: TRBJ2-3; size: .; DNA: TGTGCCAGCAGCTTCACTAGCGGGGCCACAGATACGCAGTATTTT; CDR3: CASSFTSGATDTQYF
V: TRBV5-5; D: TRBD1; J: TRBJ1-1; size: .; DNA: TGTGCCAGCAGCCCGGGGCCGACAGGGGGACTTGGAGCTTTCTTT; CDR3: CASSPGPTGGLGAFF
V: TRBV4-3; D: TRBD1; J: TRBJ1-2; size: .; DNA: TGCGCCAGCAGCTATTCCACGCACGACAGGGCTAACTATGGCTACACCTTC; CDR3: CASSYSTHDRANYGYTF
V: TRBV7-2; D: TRBD1; J: TRBJ1-5; size: .; DNA: TGTGCCAGCAGCTTAAAGGGGGCGCTGAATCAGCCCCAGCATTTT; CDR3: CASSLKGALNQPQHF
V: TRBV27; D: TRBD2; J: TRBJ2-3; size: .; DNA: TGTGCCAGCAGTTCATCAGGGACTAGCGGAATTGCAGATACGCAGTATTTT; CDR3: CASSSSGTSGIADTQYF
V: TRBV10-3; D: TRBD2; J: TRBJ2-3; size: .; DNA: TGTGCCATCCGTAGCGGGCCCACAGATACGCAGTATTTT; CDR3: CAIRSGPTDTQYF
V: TRBV3-1/TRBV3-2; D: .; J: TRBJ2-5; size: .; DNA: TGTGCCAGCAGCCAGGCCCGATACCAAGAGACCCAGTACTTC; CDR3: CASSQARYQETQYF
V: TRBV9; D: .; J: TRBJ2-2; size: .; DNA: TGTGCCAGCAGCGTCCCCCGGGGGGCGGGGGCTACCGGGGAGCTGTTTTTT; CDR3: CASSVPRGAGATGELFF
V: TRBV5-5; D: .; J: TRBJ1-5; size: .; DNA: TGTGCCAGCAGCTATCGGGCAGGGTTGAGCAATCAGCCCCAGCATTTT; CDR3: CASSYRAGLSNQPQHF
V: TRBV2; D: TRBD1; J: TRBJ1-2; size: .; DNA: TGTGCCAGCAGTGATGGACAGGGGAACTATGGCTACACCTTC; CDR3: CASSDGQGNYGYTF
V: TRBV3-1/TRBV3-2; D: TRBD1; J: TRBJ1-1; size: .; DNA: TGTGCCAGCAGCCAAGAAGACAGGGGCGCTGAAGCTTTCTTT; CDR3: CASSQEDRGAEAFF
V: TRBV9; D: TRBD2; J: TRBJ2-1; size: .; DNA: TGTGCCAGCAGCGTTAGGACTAGCGGGGGGGCCGTCGATGAGCAGTTCTTC; CDR3: CASSVRTSGGAVDEQFF
V: TRBV4-1; D: .; J: TRBJ2-3; size: few; DNA: TGCGCCAGCAGCCAAGATTCCCAGAAAGCAGATACGCAGTATTTT; CDR3: CASSQDSQKADTQYF
V: TRBV9; D: TRBD1; J: TRBJ2-2; size: .; DNA: TGTGCCAGCAGCGTTCAACAGGGGAGTGTGTGGACCGGGGAGCTGTTTTTT; CDR3: CASSVQQGSVWTGELFF
V: TRBV2; D: .; J: TRBJ2-5; size: .; DNA: TGTGCCAGCAGTTACAGGTTTGGGGAGACCCAGTACTTC; CDR3: CASSYRFGETQYF
V: TRBV7-9; D: TRBD1; J: TRBJ1-2; size: .; DNA: TGTGCCAGCAGCTCGTCCCGGGACAGGGAGAACCTCTATGGCTACACCTTC; CDR3: CASSSSRDRENLYGYTF
V: TRBV6-6; D: .; J: TRBJ1-4; size: .; DNA: TGTGCCAGCAGTCCGCGGGTTTTCCGAGATGAAAAACTGTTTTTT; CDR3: CASSPRVFRDEKLFF
V: TRBV18; D: TRBD1; J: TRBJ2-7; size: .; DNA: TGTGCCAGCTCACTAGGACAGGGGACCGACGAGCAGTACTTC; CDR3: CASSLGQGTDEQYF
V: TRBV7-2; D: .; J: TRBJ2-1; size: once; DNA: TGTGCCAGCAGCTTAGGAAGTGGACTGGGTGAGCAGTTCTTC; CDR3: CASSLGSGLGEQFF
V: TRBV6-5; D: .; J: TRBJ1-4; size: few; DNA: TGTGCCAGCAGTTACTCGTCAGGGCCGGGTGAAAAACTGTTTTTT; CDR3: CASSYSSGPGEKLFF
V: TRBV7-2; D: .; J: TRBJ1-2; size: .; DNA: TGTGCCAGCAGTTTAAAAGGAGGGCAAATCTATGGCTACACCTTC; CDR3: CASSLKGGQIYGYTF
V: TRBV27; D: .; J: TRBJ1-4; size: few; DNA: TGTGCCAGCAGTTTATTTCACGGGGAAAAACTGTTTTTT; CDR3: CASSLFHGEKLFF
V: TRBV4-3; D: .; J: TRBJ2-1; size: .; DNA: TGCGCCCCGGGGTCCGGGAGTCTCTACAATGAGCAGTTCTTC; CDR3: CAPGSGSLYNEQFF
V: TRBV19; D: TRBD1; J: TRBJ1-5; size: .; DNA: TGTGCCAGTAGTAGTGACAGGGGTGGAAAGCAGCCCCAGCATTTT; CDR3: CASSSDRGGKQPQHF
V: TRBV15; D: .; J: TRBJ1-2; size: .; DNA: TGTGCCACCAGCAGATATGTGTCGCAACGGGACTACACCTTC; CDR3: CATSRYVSQRDYTF